The 24 T cell receptor beta chains below come from one sample, sequenced in a study of immune evolution from preneoplasia to lung adenocarcinoma. Libraries were prepared by immunoSEQ multiplex PCR; TCRdb keeps only in-frame clonotypes and omits some of them. The sample holds 2,000 to 2,500 clones, around 84% seen once. The sequenced material came from FFPE invasive lung adenocarcinoma tissue. All receptors derive from a person aged 60-80 years with invasive lung adenocarcinoma.

As DNA, the CDR3 is TGTGCCTGGAAAGAAGGCTTCCTCACTGAAGCTTTCTTT. This sequence encodes CAWKEGFLTEAFF. The chain is built from TRBV30 and TRBJ1-1; D unresolved. In germline, CDR1 is GTSNPN, CDR2 SVGIG (reference sequence). Between the trimmed V and J ends, which lost 4 bases and 4 bases, there was a span of 13 bases. The CDR3 has 13 amino acids.

The chain couples TRBV4-3 to TRBJ1-5; tentative D call: TRBD1 (5 bases). Germline loops: CDR1 LGHNA, CDR2 YSLEER. Trimming cost V 3 bases and J 2 bases, with 11 bases left between them. The CDR3 runs 15 residues. The CDR3 spells CASSQHTGGNQPQHF. CDR3 bases: TGCGCCAGCAGCCAGCACACAGGCGGCAATCAGCCCCAGCATTTT.

J is TRBJ2-1 and V is TRBV7-8; the D is unclear. CDR1 and CDR2 (germline): SGHVS, FQNEAQ. V was pared by 5 bases and J by 6 bases, with 14 bases between. CDR3 size: 14 residues. For the CDR3, the DNA is TGTGCCAGCAGCCTGCCCTCTAGTGTCAATGAGCAGTTCTTC. Translated, it gives CASSLPSSVNEQFF.

The rearrangement joins TRBV4-3 to TRBJ2-1; 10 positions match TRBD1. V was clipped by 4 bases and J by 6 bases; unmatched bases: 12. The V gene's germline CDR1 is LGHNA and CDR2 YSLEER. This CDR3 is built from 17 residues. CDR3 in amino acids: CASSLYPTGGRGNEQFF. The CDR3 coding sequence is TGCGCCAGCAGCCTCTACCCGACAGGGGGCCGAGGCAATGAGCAGTTCTTC.

This rearrangement joins TRBV13 to TRBJ2-7, with TRBD2 matching 7 bases. From germline, CDR1 is PRHDT and CDR2 FYEKMQ (reference sequence). The CDR3 extends over 13 amino acids. Trimming at V came to 3 bases and at J to 6 bases, leaving 5 bases not matched to a gene. The chain's CDR3 is CASSFGGGLEQYF. CDR3 in DNA: TGTGCCAGCAGCTTCGGCGGGGGACTCGAGCAGTACTTC.

The chain couples TRBV7-9 to TRBJ2-2; no reliable D call. V lost 0 bases, J lost 8 bases, and 4 bases lay in between. CDR3 length: 12 residues. Germline CDR1 SEHNR, CDR2 FQNEAQ (reference sequence). This chain's CDR3 is CASSLASGELFF. The DNA of the CDR3 is TGTGCCAGCAGCTTAGCCTCGGGGGAGCTGTTTTTT.

Note on this clone: This sample includes further DNA sequences coding for the same CDR3. V is TRBV25-1 and J is TRBJ2-3; TRBD2 matches at 10 bases. Germline values: CDR1 MGHDK, CDR2 SYGVNS. CDR3 length equals 16 residues. CDR3 region: CASAPASGGRTDTQYF. The CDR3 DNA sequence: TGTGCTAGCGCACCCGCTAGCGGGGGCCGCACAGATACGCAGTATTTT. The full variable domain, in which reference TRBV25-1 and TRBJ2-3 provide the parts outside the CDR3, is EADIYQTPRYLVIGTGKKITLECSQTMGHDKMYWYQQDPGMELHLIHYSYGVNSTEKGDLSSESTVSRIRTEHFPLTLESARPSHTSQYLCASAPASGGRTDTQYFGPGTRLTVL.

The chain carries TRBV6-1 and TRBJ2-1; D is ambiguous. CDR1 is MNHNS, CDR2 SASEGT, per germline. This CDR3 is built from 13 residues. Between the trimmed V and J ends, which lost 7 bases and 0 bases, there was a span of 7 bases. CDR3 amino acids: CASNPSSYNEQFF. CDR3 bases: TGTGCCAGCAACCCCAGCTCCTACAATGAGCAGTTCTTC.

This chain links TRBV13 with TRBJ2-1, with D unclear. The CDR3 is 12 amino acids. V shed 5 bases and J shed 3 bases, with 5 bases lying between them. Germline loops: CDR1 PRHDT, CDR2 FYEKMQ (reference sequence). For the CDR3, the DNA is TGTGCCAGCAGCCCTGGCTACAATGAGCAGTTCTTC. Its translation: CASSPGYNEQFF.

The chain joins TRBV5-6 to TRBJ1-5; D is ambiguous. With 2 bases removed from V and 3 bases from J, the gap between germline ends came to 6 bases. CDR3 size: 13 residues. CDR1 and CDR2 (germline): SGHDT, YYEEEE. The CDR3 protein is CASSFRINQPQHF. The CDR3 bases are TGTGCCAGCAGCTTTCGTATCAATCAGCCCCAGCATTTT.

This clone was detected only a few times. This sequence joins TRBV7-8 and TRBJ1-5; possible D gene TRBD1, 5 bases. The germline CDR1 and CDR2 sequences are SGHVS and FQNEAQ. The length of the CDR3 is 13 residues. The CDR3 DNA sequence: TGTGCTTCAACGGGGCAGGAGAATCAGCCCCAGCATTTT. Its protein is CASTGQENQPQHF.

CDR3 amino acids: CASIRIPGGENTEAFF. In DNA, the CDR3 is TGTGCCAGTATCAGGATCCCGGGCGGTGAAAACACTGAAGCTTTCTTT. V and J are TRBV19 and TRBJ1-1; no clear D gene. V dropped 7 bases and J dropped 2 bases, with 20 bases sitting between them. Germline CDR1 is LNHDA and CDR2 is SQIVND (reference sequence). This CDR3 is built from 16 residues.

The chain uses TRBV6-6 and TRBJ1-3; D perhaps matches TRBD1 (5 bases). V lost 8 bases to trimming and J lost 2 bases, with 19 bases between them. The V gene's germline CDR1 is MNHNY and CDR2 SVGAGI (reference sequence). CDR3 length equals 16 residues. CDR3 loop: CASQRQNMEPGNTIYF. The CDR3 nucleotides read TGTGCCAGCCAGCGACAGAATATGGAGCCTGGAAACACCATATATTTT.

This clone was seen more than once but under ten times. The chain links TRBV25-1 to TRBJ2-1; no firm D call. CDR1 is MGHDK and CDR2 is SYGVNS in the germline V gene. Trimming pared 1 base from V and 9 bases from J, leaving 7 bases between. The CDR3 length is 12 residues. The DNA of the CDR3 is TGTGCCAGCAGTGAATCGGAGTTTGAGCAGTTCTTC. Translated: CASSESEFEQFF.

This clone was seen only a few times. This chain links TRBV1 with TRBJ2-5; no check of the table's D call, TRBD2, against the DNA was made. TRBV1 is annotated as a pseudogene. The CDR3 spans 17 residues. The CDR3 DNA follows: TGCACCAGCAGCCCATGGGGCTGCGGGAGGCCTAGAGAGACCCAGTACTTC. Translated: CTSSPWGCGRPRETQYF.

The J gene is TRBJ2-5, the V gene TRBV9; 15 bases agree with TRBD2. CDR1 and CDR2 from the germline V gene are SGDLS and YYNGEE. V shed 0 bases and J 1 base; nucleotides not matched to a gene: 4. This CDR3 contains 18 residues. Here the CDR3 DNA reads TGTGCCAGCAGCGTAGGTGGACTAGCGGGAGGGCCCCAAGAGACCCAGTACTTC. Translated, it gives CASSVGGLAGGPQETQYF.

This clone was seen more than once but under ten times. The rearrangement joins TRBV7-9 to TRBJ2-7, with 9 bases that match TRBD2. This CDR3 region has 15 residues. Germline CDR1 is SEHNR and CDR2 is FQNEAQ (reference sequence). With V trimmed by 3 bases and J by 6 bases, 9 bases remained unmatched. In DNA form, the CDR3 reads TGTGCCAGCAGCTTGCCCCTAGCGGGGCGTAGCGAGCAGTACTTC. This translates into CASSLPLAGRSEQYF.

The chain has TRBV27 and TRBJ1-2; 9 nucleotides agree with TRBD1. Unmatched junction bases numbered 9, after V lost 5 bases and J lost 5 bases. The CDR3 covers 15 residues. Germline loops: CDR1 MNHEY, CDR2 SMNVEV (reference sequence). This CDR3 is CASSPGQGFFYGYTF. The CDR3 coding sequence is TGTGCCAGCAGTCCGGGACAGGGTTTCTTTTATGGCTACACCTTC.

This clone was seen once. This chain uses TRBV28 with TRBJ1-2; no firm D call. This CDR3 spans 13 amino acids. Germline CDR1 MDHEN, CDR2 SYDVKM. Between the trimmed V and J ends, which lost 3 bases and 4 bases, there was a span of 9 bases. CDR3 sequence: CASSFSKSYGYTF. The DNA of the CDR3 is TGTGCCAGCAGTTTTTCGAAGTCCTATGGCTACACCTTC.

The chain uses TRBV5-5 and TRBJ2-5; 7 positions agree with TRBD1. Germline CDR1 reads SGHKS; CDR2 reads YYEKEE (reference sequence). With V trimmed by 4 bases and J by 5 bases, 5 bases remained unmatched. The length of the CDR3 is 13 residues. CDR3: CASSLTGAETQYF. As DNA, the CDR3 is TGTGCCAGCAGCCTAACAGGGGCGGAGACCCAGTACTTC.

Concerning this clone: At one end the junction does not follow the germline gene, possibly because of a read error. Other DNA sequences from this sample encode an identical CDR3 as well. This sequence joins TRBV5-1 and TRBJ2-7; D possibly corresponds to TRBD1 (6 bases). Germline V gene sequence: CDR1 SGHRS, CDR2 YFSETQ. The CDR3 loop spans 15 amino acids. The CDR3 nucleotides are TGCGCTAGCAGCGCCGCCGGGACAAAGAACTACGAGCAGTACTTC. It encodes CASSAAGTKNYEQYF.

The genes are TRBV18 and TRBJ2-2; no firm D call. Deletions cut 3 bases from V and 5 bases from J, with 1 base between. CDR1 is KGHSH and CDR2 is LQKENI in the germline V gene. This CDR3 comprises 11 residues. CDR3 amino acids: CASSPTGELFF. The CDR3 bases are TGTGCCAGCTCACCTACCGGGGAGCTGTTTTTT.

This chain uses TRBV4-3 with TRBJ1-3; TRBD1 might be the D (6 bases). The CDR3 loop spans 15 amino acids. CDR1 is LGHNA, CDR2 YSLEER, per germline. Trimming removed 3 bases at V and 4 bases at J, with 13 bases between. The CDR3 spells CASSHTQGSGNTIYF. CDR3 DNA sequence: TGCGCCAGCAGCCACACACAGGGCTCGGGAAACACCATATATTTT.

The V call is TRBV28, the J call TRBJ1-2; 7 bases agree with TRBD1. Germline CDR1 MDHEN, CDR2 SYDVKM. The J segment lost 5 bases and the V segment lost 4 bases, leaving 1 base of the junction unmatched. The CDR3 has 12 amino acids. The CDR3 sequence: CASSSQGYGYTF. The CDR3 nucleotides are TGTGCCAGCAGTTCACAGGGGTATGGCTACACCTTC.